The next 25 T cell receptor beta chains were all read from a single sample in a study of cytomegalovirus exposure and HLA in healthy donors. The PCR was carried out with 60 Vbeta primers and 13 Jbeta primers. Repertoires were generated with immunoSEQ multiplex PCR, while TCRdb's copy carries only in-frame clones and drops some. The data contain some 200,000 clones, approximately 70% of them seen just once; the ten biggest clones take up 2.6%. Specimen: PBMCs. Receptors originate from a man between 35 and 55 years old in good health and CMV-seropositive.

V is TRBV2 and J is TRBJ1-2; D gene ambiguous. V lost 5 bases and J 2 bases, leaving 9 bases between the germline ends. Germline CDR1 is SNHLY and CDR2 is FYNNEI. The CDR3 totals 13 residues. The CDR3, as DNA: TGTGCCAGCAGTCAAAGAGGGAACTATGGCTACACCTTC. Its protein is CASSQRGNYGYTF. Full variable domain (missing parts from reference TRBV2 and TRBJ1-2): EPEVTQTPSHQVTQMGQEVILRCVPISNHLYFYWYRQILGQKVEFLVSFYNNEISEKSEIFDDQFSVERPDGSNFTLKIRSTKLEDSAMYFCASSQRGNYGYTFGSGTRLTVV.

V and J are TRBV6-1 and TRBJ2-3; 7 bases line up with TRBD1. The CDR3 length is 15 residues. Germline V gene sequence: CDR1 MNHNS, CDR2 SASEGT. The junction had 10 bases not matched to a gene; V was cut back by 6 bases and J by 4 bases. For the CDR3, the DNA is TGTGCCAGCAGCCCGCCGAGGGGGCTATCAGATACGCAGTATTTT. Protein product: CASSPPRGLSDTQYF.

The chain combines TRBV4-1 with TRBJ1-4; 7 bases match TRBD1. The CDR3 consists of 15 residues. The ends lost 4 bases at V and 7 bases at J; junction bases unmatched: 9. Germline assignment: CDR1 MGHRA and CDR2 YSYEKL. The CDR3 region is CASSPPQGSIEKLFF. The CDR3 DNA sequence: TGCGCCAGCAGCCCGCCACAGGGGTCTATTGAAAAACTGTTTTTT.

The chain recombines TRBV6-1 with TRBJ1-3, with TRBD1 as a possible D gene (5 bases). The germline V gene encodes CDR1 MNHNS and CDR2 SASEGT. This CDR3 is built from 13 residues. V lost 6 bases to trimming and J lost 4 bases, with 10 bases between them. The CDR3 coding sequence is TGTGCCAGCAGCCCGACAGTCGGAAACACCATATATTTT. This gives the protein CASSPTVGNTIYF.

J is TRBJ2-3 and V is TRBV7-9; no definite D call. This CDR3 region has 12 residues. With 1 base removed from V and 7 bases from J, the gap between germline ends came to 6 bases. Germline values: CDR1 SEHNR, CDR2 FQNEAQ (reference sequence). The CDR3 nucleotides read TGTGCCAGCAGCTTAGTGGAGAATACGCAGTATTTT. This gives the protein CASSLVENTQYF.

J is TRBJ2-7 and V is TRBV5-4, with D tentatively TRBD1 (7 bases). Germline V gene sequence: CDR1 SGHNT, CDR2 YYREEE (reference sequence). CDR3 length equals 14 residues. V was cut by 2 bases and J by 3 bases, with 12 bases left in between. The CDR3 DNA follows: TGTGCCAGCAGCTTACGCGGGACAGTCTACGAGCAGTACTTC. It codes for CASSLRGTVYEQYF.

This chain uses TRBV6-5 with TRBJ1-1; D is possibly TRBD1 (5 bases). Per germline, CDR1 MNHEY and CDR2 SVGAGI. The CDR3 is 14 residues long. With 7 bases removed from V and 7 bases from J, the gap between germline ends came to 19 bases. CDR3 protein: CASTSLGDYHEAFF. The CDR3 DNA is TGTGCCAGCACGTCCCTCGGGGACTATCATGAAGCTTTCTTT.

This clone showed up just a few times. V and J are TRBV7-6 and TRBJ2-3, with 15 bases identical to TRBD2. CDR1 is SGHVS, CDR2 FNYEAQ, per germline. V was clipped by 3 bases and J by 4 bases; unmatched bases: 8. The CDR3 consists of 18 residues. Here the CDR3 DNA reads TGTGCCAGCAGCTTTTGGACTAGCGGGGGGGCCGAGGCAGATACGCAGTATTTT. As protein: CASSFWTSGGAEADTQYF.

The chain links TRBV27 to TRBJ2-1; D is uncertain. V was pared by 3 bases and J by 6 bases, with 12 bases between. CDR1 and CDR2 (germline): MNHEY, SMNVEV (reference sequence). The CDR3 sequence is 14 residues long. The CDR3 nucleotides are TGTGCCAGCAGTTTGGTCGGAACGGGCAATGAGCAGTTCTTC. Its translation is CASSLVGTGNEQFF.

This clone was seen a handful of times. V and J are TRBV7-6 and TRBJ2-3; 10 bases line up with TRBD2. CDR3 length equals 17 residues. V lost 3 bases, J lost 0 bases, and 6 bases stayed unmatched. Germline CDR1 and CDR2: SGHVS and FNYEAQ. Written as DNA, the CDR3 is TGTGCCAGCAGCTTTCTAGCGGGGGAGGTCAGCACAGATACGCAGTATTTT. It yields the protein CASSFLAGEVSTDTQYF.

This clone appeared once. The CDR3 is CASSVEGHTTDTQYF. CDR3 DNA sequence: TGTGCCAGCAGCGTAGAGGGACATACCACAGATACGCAGTATTTT. The chain combines TRBV9 with TRBJ2-3, with D possibly TRBD1 on 6 matching bases. V lost 0 bases and J 2 bases, leaving 10 bases between the germline ends. Germline V gene sequence: CDR1 SGDLS, CDR2 YYNGEE. The CDR3 is 15 residues long.

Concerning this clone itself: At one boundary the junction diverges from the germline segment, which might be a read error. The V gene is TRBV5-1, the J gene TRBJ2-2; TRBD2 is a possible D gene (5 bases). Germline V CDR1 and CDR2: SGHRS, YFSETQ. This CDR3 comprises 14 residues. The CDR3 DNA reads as TGCGCCAGCAATCCGCGCCTGAACACCGGGGAGCTGTCTTTT. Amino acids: CASNPRLNTGELSF.

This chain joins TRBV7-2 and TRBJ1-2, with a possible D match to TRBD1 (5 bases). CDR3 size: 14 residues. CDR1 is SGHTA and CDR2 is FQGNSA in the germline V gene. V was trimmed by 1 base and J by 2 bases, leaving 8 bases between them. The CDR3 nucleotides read TGTGCCAGCAGCTTAGGGGCAGGGAACTATGGCTACACCTTC. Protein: CASSLGAGNYGYTF.

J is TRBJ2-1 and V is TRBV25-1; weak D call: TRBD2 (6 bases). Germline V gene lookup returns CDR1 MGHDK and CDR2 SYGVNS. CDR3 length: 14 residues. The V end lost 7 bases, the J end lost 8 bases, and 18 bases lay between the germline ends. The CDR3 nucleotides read TGTGCCAGCAATCATAGGAGGGGTGGGTATGAGCAGTTCTTC. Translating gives CASNHRRGGYEQFF.

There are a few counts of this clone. CDR3 sequence reads: CASSRVGTTHTGELFF. CDR3 in DNA: TGTGCCAGCAGCCGCGTCGGGACTACCCACACCGGGGAGCTGTTTTTT. The chain couples TRBV7-9 to TRBJ2-2; TRBD2 agrees at 7 bases. Trimming removed 5 bases from V and 3 bases from J; junction bases left unmatched: 9. The CDR3 runs 16 residues. Looked up from germline, CDR1 is SEHNR and CDR2 is FQNEAQ (reference sequence).

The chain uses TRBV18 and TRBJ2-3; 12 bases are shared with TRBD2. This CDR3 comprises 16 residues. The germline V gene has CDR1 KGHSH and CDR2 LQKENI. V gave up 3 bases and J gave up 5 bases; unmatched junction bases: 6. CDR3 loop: CASSPLAGGPGDTQYF. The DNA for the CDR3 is TGTGCCAGCTCACCTCTAGCGGGGGGGCCTGGAGATACGCAGTATTTT.

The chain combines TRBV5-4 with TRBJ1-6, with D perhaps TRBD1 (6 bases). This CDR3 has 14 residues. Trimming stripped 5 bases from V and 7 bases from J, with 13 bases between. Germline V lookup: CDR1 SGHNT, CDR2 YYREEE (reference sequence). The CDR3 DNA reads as TGTGCCAGCAGTACACAGGGTGGCAATTCACCCCTCCACTTT. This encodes CASSTQGGNSPLHF.

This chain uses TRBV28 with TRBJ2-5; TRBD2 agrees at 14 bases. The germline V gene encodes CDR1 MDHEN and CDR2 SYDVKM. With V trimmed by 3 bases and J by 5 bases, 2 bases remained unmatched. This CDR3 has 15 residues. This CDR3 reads CASSLTSGGAETQYF. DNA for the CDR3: TGTGCCAGCAGTTTGACTAGCGGGGGGGCGGAGACCCAGTACTTC.

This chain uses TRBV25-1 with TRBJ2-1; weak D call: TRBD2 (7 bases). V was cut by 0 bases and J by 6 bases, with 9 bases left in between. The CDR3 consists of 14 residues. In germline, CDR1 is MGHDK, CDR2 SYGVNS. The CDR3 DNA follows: TGTGCCAGCAGTGAATACGGGGGGCTCAATGAGCAGTTCTTC. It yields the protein CASSEYGGLNEQFF. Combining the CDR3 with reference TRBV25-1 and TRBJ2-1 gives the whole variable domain EADIYQTPRYLVIGTGKKITLECSQTMGHDKMYWYQQDPGMELHLIHYSYGVNSTEKGDLSSESTVSRIRTEHFPLTLESARPSHTSQYLCASSEYGGLNEQFFGPGTRLTVL.

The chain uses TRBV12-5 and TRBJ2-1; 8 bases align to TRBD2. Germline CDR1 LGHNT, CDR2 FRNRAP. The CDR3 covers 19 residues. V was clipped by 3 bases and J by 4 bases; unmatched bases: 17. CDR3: CASGFLIGGGPVMYNEQFF. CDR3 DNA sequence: TGTGCTAGTGGTTTTCTAATCGGGGGGGGGCCTGTGATGTACAATGAGCAGTTCTTC.

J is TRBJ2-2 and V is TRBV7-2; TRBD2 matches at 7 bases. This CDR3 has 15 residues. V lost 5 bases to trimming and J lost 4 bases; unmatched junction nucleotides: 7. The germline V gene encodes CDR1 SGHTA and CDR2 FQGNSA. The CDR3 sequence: CASSQTSTVTGELFF. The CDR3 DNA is TGTGCCAGCAGCCAGACTAGCACGGTCACCGGGGAGCTGTTTTTT.

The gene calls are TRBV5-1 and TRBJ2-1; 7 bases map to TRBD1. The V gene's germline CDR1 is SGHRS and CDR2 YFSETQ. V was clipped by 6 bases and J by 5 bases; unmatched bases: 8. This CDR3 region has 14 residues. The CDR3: CASMWGQTNNEQFF. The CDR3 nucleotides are TGCGCCAGCATGTGGGGACAGACGAACAATGAGCAGTTCTTC.

The CDR3 region has the DNA TGTGCCAGCAGCTACCCCGGACTAGCGGGGAAGGGGCAGTTCTTC. Translation gives CASSYPGLAGKGQFF. The V and J genes are TRBV5-8 and TRBJ2-1, with 12 bases fitting TRBD2. CDR1 is SGHTS and CDR2 is YDEGEE in the germline V gene. V lost 3 bases and J lost 12; bases outside the gene matches: 10. CDR3 length: 15 residues.

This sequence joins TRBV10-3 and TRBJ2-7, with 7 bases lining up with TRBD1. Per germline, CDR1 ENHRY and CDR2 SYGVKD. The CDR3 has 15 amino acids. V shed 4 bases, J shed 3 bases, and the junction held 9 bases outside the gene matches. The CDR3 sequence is CAISGDETGIYEQYF. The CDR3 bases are TGTGCCATCAGTGGGGATGAGACAGGGATCTACGAGCAGTACTTC.

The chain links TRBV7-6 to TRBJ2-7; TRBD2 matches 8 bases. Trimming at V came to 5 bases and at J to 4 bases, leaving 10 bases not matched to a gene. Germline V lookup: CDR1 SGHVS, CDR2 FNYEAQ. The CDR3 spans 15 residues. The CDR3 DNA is TGTGCCAGCAGCCCCTCTTCGCGGGGGGTTTACGAGCAGTACTTC. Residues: CASSPSSRGVYEQYF.